This passage covers 4 T cell receptor beta chains from one sample sequenced in a study of Ad26.COV2.S vaccination and SARS-CoV-2 variants. Sequencing was performed with immunoSEQ multiplex PCR; in TCRdb, only in-frame clones are kept and a portion is missing. The data contain about 350,000 clones, approximately 81% of them singletons. Treatment given: roughly 19 received Ad26.COV2.S at low or high dose, single or two shots; 5 received placebo; per-sample allocation not given. Sampling was performed 63 days after the first vaccine or placebo injection. The source was peripheral blood, collected in a trial of Ad26.COV2.S vaccine versus placebo. These receptors were taken from a person aged 18 to 59 who received the Ad26.COV2.S COVID-19 vaccine or a placebo.

The chain couples TRBV9 to TRBJ2-3; 9 nucleotides agree with TRBD2. V lost 2 bases and J lost 2; bases outside the gene matches: 3. The germline V gene has CDR1 SGDLS and CDR2 YYNGEE. This CDR3 comprises 15 residues. Here the CDR3 reads CASSVLAGPTDTQYF. CDR3 DNA sequence: TGTGCCAGCAGCGTTCTAGCGGGACCCACAGATACGCAGTATTTT.

As DNA, the CDR3 is TGTGCCAGCAGTTACCTCCCCTCGGTCTACAATGAGCAGTTCTTC. Translated: CASSYLPSVYNEQFF. This rearrangement joins TRBV6-2 or TRBV6-3 to TRBJ2-1; no clear D gene. The V gene lost 2 bases and the J gene lost 3 bases, with 11 bases spanning the gap. Germline V gene sequence: CDR1 MNHEY, CDR2 SVGEGT. The CDR3 is made up of 15 amino acids.

The chain links TRBV19 to TRBJ2-5; a possible D gene is TRBD1 (6 bases). Deletions cut 1 base from V and 5 bases from J, with 14 bases between. The CDR3 length is 15 residues. From germline, CDR1 is LNHDA and CDR2 SQIVND (reference sequence). The CDR3 region is CASSIGQGMGETQYF. The CDR3, as DNA: TGTGCCAGTAGTATAGGGCAGGGGATGGGGGAGACCCAGTACTTC.

The V gene is TRBV5-6, the J gene TRBJ1-2; TRBD1 might be the D (6 bases). The CDR3 sequence is 14 residues long. Germline CDR1 SGHDT, CDR2 YYEEEE. Trimming stripped 2 bases from V and 3 bases from J, with 11 bases between. In DNA form, the CDR3 reads TGTGCCAGCAGCTTTACAGGGATTTACTATGGCTACACCTTC. It is translated as CASSFTGIYYGYTF.